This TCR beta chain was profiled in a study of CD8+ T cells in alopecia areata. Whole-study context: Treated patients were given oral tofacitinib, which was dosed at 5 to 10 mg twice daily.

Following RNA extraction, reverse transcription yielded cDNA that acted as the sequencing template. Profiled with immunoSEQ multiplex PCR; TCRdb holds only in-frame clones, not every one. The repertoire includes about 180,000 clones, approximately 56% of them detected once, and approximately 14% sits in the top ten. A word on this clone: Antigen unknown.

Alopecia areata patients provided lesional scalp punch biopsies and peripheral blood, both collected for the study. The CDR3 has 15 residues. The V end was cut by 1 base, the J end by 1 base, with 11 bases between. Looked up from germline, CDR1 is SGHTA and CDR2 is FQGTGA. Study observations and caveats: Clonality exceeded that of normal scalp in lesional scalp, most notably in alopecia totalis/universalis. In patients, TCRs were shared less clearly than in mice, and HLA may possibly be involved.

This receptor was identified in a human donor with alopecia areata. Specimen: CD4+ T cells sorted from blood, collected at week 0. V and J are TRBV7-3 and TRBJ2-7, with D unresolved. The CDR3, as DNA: TGTGCCAGCAGCTTAAAGTTGCGCTGTTCCTACGAGCAGTACTTC. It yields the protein CASSLKLRCSYEQYF.